The 14 T cell receptor beta chains below come from one sample, sequenced in a study of beta chain features in type 1 diabetes (dated 2018 in TCRdb). Receptor libraries were prepared by the immunoSEQ multiplex PCR assay. All of the isolated RNA was reverse transcribed with the High Capacity cDNA Reverse Transcription Kit, so expressed TCRB transcripts were sequenced. TCRdb retrieved this table from immuneACCESS and kept in-frame rearrangements only. Not all clones are present; in checked studies, unresolved V genes account for under half, and no reason is known for the remainder. In all, the sample holds about 370,000 clones, and over 13% of those were seen once. Roughly 0.017% of the sample is in the top ten clones. Sequenced material: naive CD4+ T cells from blood. The label giving this sample's cell subset or site can be read as: true naive CD4+ T cells. The origin of the receptors is a woman aged 18 to 35 in good health.

The rearrangement links TRBV2 to TRBJ1-5; no reliable D call. The CDR3 runs to 13 residues. Trimming cost V 5 bases and J 3 bases, with 8 bases left between them. From germline, CDR1 is SNHLY and CDR2 FYNNEI. For the CDR3, the DNA is TGTGCCAGCAGTATTCGGGTCAATCAGCCCCAGCATTTT. Translation: CASSIRVNQPQHF.

This clone was seen a few times. The chain carries TRBV2 and TRBJ2-6; a possible D gene is TRBD1 (6 bases). Germline CDR1 reads SNHLY; CDR2 reads FYNNEI. The V gene lost 3 bases and the J gene lost 2 bases, with 11 bases spanning the gap. The CDR3 runs 16 residues. For the CDR3, the DNA is TGTGCCAGCAGTGAGGGGGCGTATCCTGGGGCCAACGTCCTGACTTTC. Its translation: CASSEGAYPGANVLTF.

This clone was counted a few times. This chain uses TRBV9 with TRBJ1-2; D possibly corresponds to TRBD1 (5 bases). Trimming took 2 bases from V and 4 from J, leaving 12 bases between them. The CDR3 has 14 residues. Germline-derived CDR1 and CDR2 are SGDLS and YYNGEE. In DNA, the CDR3 is TGTGCCAGCAGCGTCGGGGGGACTGGCTATGGCTACACCTTC. This translates into CASSVGGTGYGYTF.

The chain links TRBV4-2 to TRBJ2-5; D may be TRBD1 (5 bases). This CDR3 comprises 15 residues. The V and J ends lost 3 bases and 0 bases respectively, with 11 bases between them. CDR1 and CDR2 (germline): LGHNA, YNFKEQ. CDR3 sequence reads: CASSHSGAYQETQYF. The CDR3 coding sequence is TGTGCCAGCAGCCACTCTGGGGCTTACCAAGAGACCCAGTACTTC.

The chain employs TRBV25-1 and TRBJ1-5, with 10 bases matching TRBD1. J lost 1 base, V lost 6 bases, and 6 bases had no gene match. The CDR3 covers 16 residues. In germline, CDR1 is MGHDK, CDR2 SYGVNS. The CDR3 sequence: CASSSRDRGSNQPQHF. The CDR3 DNA reads as TGTGCCAGCAGCTCCCGGGACAGGGGAAGCAATCAGCCCCAGCATTTT.

This chain connects TRBV28 to TRBJ2-1; maybe TRBD1 (7 bases). There are 14 residues in the CDR3. Trimming pared 6 bases from V and 3 bases from J, leaving 12 bases between. CDR1 is MDHEN and CDR2 is SYDVKM in the germline V gene. CDR3 in DNA: TGTGCCAGCAGCCCCCAGGGGGGCTACAATGAGCAGTTCTTC. Translation: CASSPQGGYNEQFF.

The chain joins TRBV5-1 to TRBJ1-4, with a tentative D call TRBD1 (5 bases). Germline lookup yields CDR1 SGHRS and CDR2 YFSETQ. The CDR3 covers 14 residues. Trimming removed 0 bases at V and 8 bases at J, with 11 bases between. This CDR3 is CASSLGQKQEKLFF. CDR3 DNA sequence: TGCGCCAGCAGCTTGGGACAGAAGCAAGAAAAACTGTTTTTT. The full variable domain, rest sourced from reference TRBV5-1 and TRBJ1-4, is KAGVTQTPRYLIKTRGQQVTLSCSPISGHRSVSWYQQTPGQGLQFLFEYFSETQRNKGNFPGRFSGRQFSNSRSEMNVSTLELGDSALYLCASSLGQKQEKLFFGSGTQLSVL.

The rearrangement uses TRBV5-1 and TRBJ2-1; 9 bases match TRBD2. The germline V gene encodes CDR1 SGHRS and CDR2 YFSETQ. V shed 7 bases, J shed 2 bases, and the junction held 7 bases outside the gene matches. The CDR3 runs 15 residues. The CDR3 loop is CASSLAGATYNEQFF. Written as DNA, the CDR3 is TGCGCCAGCTCACTAGCGGGCGCAACCTACAATGAGCAGTTCTTC.

This clone was observed a few times. The chain has TRBV7-6 and TRBJ2-2, with 11 bases fitting TRBD2. Trimming cost V 5 bases and J 7 bases; bases outside gene matches: 12. Germline V gene sequence: CDR1 SGHVS, CDR2 FNYEAQ. The CDR3 consists of 17 residues. CDR3 protein: CASSTWTSGPLYGELFF. CDR3 DNA: TGTGCCAGCAGCACATGGACTAGCGGGCCCCTTTACGGGGAGCTGTTTTTT.

The chain couples TRBV7-9 to TRBJ1-5; D possibly corresponds to TRBD1 (6 bases). Per the germline V gene, CDR1 is SEHNR and CDR2 is FQNEAQ (reference sequence). Trimming removed 1 base at V and 0 bases at J, with 10 bases between. CDR3 length: 16 residues. The CDR3 loop reads CASSLEGHSSNQPQHF. In DNA form, the CDR3 reads TGTGCCAGCAGCTTAGAGGGACACTCTAGCAATCAGCCCCAGCATTTT.

This clone has only a few counts. J is TRBJ2-7 and V is TRBV15, with 12 bases identical to TRBD2. J gave up 4 bases and V 0 bases, and 1 base lay outside the gene matches. Germline CDR1 and CDR2: LNHNV and YYDKDF (reference sequence). The CDR3 has 15 residues. The CDR3 loop reads CATSRETSGRYEQYF. The CDR3 DNA follows: TGTGCCACCAGCAGAGAGACTAGCGGGAGATACGAGCAGTACTTC.

This clone was detected a few times. The rearrangement joins TRBV2 to TRBJ1-5, with D unclear. V lost 7 bases and J 1 base, leaving 8 bases between the germline ends. The CDR3 covers 13 residues. Germline CDR1 SNHLY, CDR2 FYNNEI. As DNA, the CDR3 is TGTGCCAGCACCCTAGACAGCAATCAGCCCCAGCATTTT. It yields the protein CASTLDSNQPQHF.

This clone was seen more than once but under ten times. The CDR3 coding sequence is TGTGCCAGCAGCCGACCGGGCGGGACTAGGGACTACAATGAGCAGTTCTTC. It is translated as CASSRPGGTRDYNEQFF. J is TRBJ2-1 and V is TRBV4-2; TRBD2 aligns across 8 bases. Germline-derived CDR1 and CDR2 are LGHNA and YNFKEQ. Trimming took 4 bases from V and 3 from J; bases not matched to a gene: 11. There are 17 residues in the CDR3.

This clone has only a few counts. This chain connects TRBV7-2 to TRBJ2-3; 9 bases fit TRBD2. J gave up 14 bases and V 4 bases, and 7 bases lay outside the gene matches. CDR1 and CDR2 from the germline V gene are SGHTA and FQGNSA. The length of the CDR3 is 12 residues. The CDR3 bases are TGTGCCAGCAGCTCAACTAGCGGGTTTCCGTATTTT. Protein product: CASSSTSGFPYF.